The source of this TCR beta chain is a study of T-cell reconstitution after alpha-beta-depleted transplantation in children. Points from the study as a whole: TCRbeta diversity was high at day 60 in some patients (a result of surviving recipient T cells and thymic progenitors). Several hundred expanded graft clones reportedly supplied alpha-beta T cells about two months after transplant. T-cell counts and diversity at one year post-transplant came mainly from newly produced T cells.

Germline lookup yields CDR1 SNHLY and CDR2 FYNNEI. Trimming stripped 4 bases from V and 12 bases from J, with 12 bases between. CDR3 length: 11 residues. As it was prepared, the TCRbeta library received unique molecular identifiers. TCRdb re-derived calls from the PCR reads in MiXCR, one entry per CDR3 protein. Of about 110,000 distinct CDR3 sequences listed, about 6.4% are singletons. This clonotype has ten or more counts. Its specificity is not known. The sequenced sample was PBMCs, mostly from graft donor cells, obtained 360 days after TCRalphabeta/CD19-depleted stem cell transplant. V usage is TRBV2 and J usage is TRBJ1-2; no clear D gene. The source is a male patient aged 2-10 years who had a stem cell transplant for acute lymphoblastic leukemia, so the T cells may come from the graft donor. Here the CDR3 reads CASSGPAGDTF. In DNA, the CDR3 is TGTGCCAGCAGTGGTCCGGCAGGAGACACCTTC.